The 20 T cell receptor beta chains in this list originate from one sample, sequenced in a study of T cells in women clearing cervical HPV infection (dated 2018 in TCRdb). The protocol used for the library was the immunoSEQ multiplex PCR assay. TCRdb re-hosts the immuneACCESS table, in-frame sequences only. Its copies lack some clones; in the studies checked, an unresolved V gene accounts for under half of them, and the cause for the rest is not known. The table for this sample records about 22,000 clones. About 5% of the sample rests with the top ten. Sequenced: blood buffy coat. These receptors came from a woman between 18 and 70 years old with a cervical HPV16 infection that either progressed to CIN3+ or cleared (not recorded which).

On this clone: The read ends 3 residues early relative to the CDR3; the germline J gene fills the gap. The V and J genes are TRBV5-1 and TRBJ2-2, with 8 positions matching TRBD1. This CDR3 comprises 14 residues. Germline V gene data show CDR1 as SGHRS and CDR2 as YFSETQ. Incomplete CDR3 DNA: TGCGCCAGCAAGAGCACAGGGGGGAGTGAAAAG. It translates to CASKSTGGSEK. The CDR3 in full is CASKSTGGSEKLFF.

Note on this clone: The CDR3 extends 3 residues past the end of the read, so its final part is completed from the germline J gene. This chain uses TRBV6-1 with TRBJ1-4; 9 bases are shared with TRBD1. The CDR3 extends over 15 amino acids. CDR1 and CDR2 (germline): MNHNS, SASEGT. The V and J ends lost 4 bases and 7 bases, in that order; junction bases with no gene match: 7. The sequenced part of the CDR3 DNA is TGTGCCAGCAGTGTGACGGGACAGGGTAGTGAAAAA. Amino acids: CASSVTGQGSEK. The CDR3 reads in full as CASSVTGQGSEKLFF.

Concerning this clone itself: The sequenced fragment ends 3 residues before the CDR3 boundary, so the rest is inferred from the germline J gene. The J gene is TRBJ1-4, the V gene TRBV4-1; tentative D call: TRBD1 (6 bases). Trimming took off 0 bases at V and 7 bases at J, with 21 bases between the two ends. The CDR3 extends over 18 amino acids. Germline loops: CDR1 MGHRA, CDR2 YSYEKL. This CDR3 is CASSQDSPRQALSEKLFF. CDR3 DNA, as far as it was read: TGCGCCAGCAGCCAAGATTCCCCCAGACAGGCCCTTAGTGAAAAA.

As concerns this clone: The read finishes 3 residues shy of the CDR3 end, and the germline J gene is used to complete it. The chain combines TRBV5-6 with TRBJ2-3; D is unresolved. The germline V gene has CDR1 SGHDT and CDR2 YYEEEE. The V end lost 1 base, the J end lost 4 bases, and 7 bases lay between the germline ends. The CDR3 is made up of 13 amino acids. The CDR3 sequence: CASSLLVADTQYF. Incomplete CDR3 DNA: TGTGCCAGCAGCTTGCTAGTGGCAGATACG.

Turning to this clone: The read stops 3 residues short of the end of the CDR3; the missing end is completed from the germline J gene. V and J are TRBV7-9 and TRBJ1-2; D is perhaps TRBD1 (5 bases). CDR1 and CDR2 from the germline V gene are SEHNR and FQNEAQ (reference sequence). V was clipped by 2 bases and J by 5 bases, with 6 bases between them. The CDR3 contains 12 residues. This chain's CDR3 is CASSLRGYGYTF. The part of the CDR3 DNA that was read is TGTGCCAGCAGCTTAAGGGGTTATGGC.

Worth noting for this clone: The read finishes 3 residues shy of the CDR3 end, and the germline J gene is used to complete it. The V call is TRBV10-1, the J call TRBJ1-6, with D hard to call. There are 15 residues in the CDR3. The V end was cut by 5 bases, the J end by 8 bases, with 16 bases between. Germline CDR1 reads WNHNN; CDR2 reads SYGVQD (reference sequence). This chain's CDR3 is CASSMSIGGDSPLHF. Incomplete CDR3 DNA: TGCGCCAGCAGTATGAGTATCGGCGGGGATTCACCC.

The CDR3 loop is CATSGGGSSYEQYF. The CDR3 bases that were read are TGTGCCACCAGTGGCGGGGGTAGCTCCTACGAG. This chain links TRBV15 with TRBJ2-7; 7 bases are shared with TRBD2. The CDR3 end falls 3 residues outside the read, so it is completed with the germline J gene. The CDR3 is 14 amino acids. Trimming took 6 bases from V and 0 from J; bases not matched to a gene: 5. Germline V gene sequence: CDR1 LNHNV, CDR2 YYDKDF (reference sequence).

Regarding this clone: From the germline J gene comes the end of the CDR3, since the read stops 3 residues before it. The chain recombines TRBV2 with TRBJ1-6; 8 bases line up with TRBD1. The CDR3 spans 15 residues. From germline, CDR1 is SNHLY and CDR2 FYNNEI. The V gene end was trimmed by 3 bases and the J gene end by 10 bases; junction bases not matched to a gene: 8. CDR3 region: CASSDRQGSGSPLHF. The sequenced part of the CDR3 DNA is TGTGCCAGCAGTGACCGACAGGGGTCGGGGTCACCC.

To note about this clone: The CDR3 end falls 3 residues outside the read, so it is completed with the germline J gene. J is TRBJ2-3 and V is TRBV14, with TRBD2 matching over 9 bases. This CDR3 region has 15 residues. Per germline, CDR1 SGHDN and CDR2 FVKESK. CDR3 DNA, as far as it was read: TGTGCCAGCAGACCGACTAGCGGAAAACAAGAGACG. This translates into CASRPTSGKQET. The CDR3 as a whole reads CASRPTSGKQETQYF.

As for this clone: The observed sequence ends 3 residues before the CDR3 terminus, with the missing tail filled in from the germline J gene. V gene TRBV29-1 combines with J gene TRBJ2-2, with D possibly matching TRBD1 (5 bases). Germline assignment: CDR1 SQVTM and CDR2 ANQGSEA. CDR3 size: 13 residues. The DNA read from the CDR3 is TGCAGCGTTGCTGGGGCAACTAATGAAAAG. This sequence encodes CSVAGATNEK. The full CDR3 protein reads CSVAGATNEKLFF.

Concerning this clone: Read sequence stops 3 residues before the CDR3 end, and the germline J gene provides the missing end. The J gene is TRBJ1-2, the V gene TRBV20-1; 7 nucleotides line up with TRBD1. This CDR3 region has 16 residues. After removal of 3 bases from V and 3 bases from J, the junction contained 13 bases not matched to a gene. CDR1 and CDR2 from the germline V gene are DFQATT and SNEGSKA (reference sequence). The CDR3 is CSASRVKDRRDYGYTF. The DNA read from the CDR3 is TGCAGTGCTAGCAGGGTAAAGGACAGGAGGGACTATGGC.

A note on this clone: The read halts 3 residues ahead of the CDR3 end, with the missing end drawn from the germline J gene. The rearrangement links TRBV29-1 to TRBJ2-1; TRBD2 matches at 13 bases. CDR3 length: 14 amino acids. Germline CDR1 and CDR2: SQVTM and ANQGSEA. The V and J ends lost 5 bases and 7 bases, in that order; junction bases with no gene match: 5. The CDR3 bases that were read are TGCAGCGTTCGACTAGCGGGGGGATGGAATGAG. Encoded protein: CSVRLAGGWNE. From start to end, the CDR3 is CSVRLAGGWNEQFF.

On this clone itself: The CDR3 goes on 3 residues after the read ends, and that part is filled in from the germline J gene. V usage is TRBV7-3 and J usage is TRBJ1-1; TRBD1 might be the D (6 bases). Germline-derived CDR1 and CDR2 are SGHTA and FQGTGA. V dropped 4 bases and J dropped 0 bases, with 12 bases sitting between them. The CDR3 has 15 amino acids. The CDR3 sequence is CASSSRGGVNTEAFF. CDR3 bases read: TGTGCCAGCAGCTCCAGGGGAGGGGTGAACACTGAA.

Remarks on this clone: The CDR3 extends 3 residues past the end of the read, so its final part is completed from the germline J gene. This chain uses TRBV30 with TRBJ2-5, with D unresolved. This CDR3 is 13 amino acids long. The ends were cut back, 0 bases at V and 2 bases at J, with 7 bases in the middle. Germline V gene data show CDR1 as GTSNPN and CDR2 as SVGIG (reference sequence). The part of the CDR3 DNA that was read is TGTGCCTGGAGTGTAGGTCAGCAAGAGACC. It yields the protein CAWSVGQQET. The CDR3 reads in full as CAWSVGQQETQYF.

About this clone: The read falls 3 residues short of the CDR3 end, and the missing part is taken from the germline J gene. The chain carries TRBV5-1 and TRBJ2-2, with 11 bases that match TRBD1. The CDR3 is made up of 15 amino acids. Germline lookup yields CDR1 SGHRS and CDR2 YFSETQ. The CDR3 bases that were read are TGCGCCAGCAGAGCGGGGGACAGGGGGAATTCACCG. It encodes CASRAGDRGNSP. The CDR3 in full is CASRAGDRGNSPLFF.

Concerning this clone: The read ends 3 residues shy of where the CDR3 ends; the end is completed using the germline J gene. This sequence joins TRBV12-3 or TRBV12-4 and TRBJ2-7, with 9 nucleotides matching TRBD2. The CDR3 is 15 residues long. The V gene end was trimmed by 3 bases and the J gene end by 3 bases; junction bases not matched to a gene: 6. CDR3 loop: CASSLGRGGIYEQYF. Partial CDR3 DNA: TGTGCCAGCAGTTTGGGGCGGGGGGGCATCTACGAG.

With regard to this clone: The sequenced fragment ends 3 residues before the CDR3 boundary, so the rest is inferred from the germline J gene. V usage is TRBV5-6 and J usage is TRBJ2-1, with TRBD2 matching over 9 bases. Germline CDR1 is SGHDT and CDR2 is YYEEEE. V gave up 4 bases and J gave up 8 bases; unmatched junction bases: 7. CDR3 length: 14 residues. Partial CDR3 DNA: TGTGCCAGCAGCCGGGCGGGAGGGACTGATGAG. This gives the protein CASSRAGGTDE. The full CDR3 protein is CASSRAGGTDEQFF.

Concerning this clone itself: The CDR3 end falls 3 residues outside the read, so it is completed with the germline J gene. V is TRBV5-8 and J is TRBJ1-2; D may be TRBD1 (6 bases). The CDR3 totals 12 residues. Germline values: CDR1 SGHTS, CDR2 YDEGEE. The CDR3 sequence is CASSFRGRGYTF. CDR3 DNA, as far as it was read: TGTGCCAGCAGCTTCAGGGGTCGGGGC.

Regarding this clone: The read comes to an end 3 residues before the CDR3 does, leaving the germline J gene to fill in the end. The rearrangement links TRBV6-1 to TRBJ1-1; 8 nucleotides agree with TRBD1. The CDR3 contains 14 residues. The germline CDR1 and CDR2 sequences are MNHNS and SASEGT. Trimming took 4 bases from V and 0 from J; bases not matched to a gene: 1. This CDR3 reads CASSVDRVNTEAFF. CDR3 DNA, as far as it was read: TGTGCCAGCAGTGTGGACAGGGTGAACACTGAA.

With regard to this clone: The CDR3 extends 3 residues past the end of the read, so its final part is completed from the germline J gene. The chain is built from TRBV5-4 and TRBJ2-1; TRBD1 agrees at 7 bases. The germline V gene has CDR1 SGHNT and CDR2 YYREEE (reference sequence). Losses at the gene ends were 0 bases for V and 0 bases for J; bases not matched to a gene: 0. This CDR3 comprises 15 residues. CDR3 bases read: TGTGCCAGCAGCTTGGGGGACAGCTCCTACAATGAG. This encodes CASSLGDSSYNE. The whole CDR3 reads CASSLGDSSYNEQFF. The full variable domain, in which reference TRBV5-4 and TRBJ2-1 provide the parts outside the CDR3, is ETGVTQSPTHLIKTRGQQVTLRCSSQSGHNTVSWYQQALGQGPQFIFQYYREEENGRGNFPPRFSGLQFPNYSSELNVNALELDDSALYLCASSLGDSSYNEQFFGPGTRLTVL.